This TCR beta chain appears in the sequencing data of a study of T-cell reconstitution after alpha-beta-depleted transplantation in children. The TCRbeta library incorporated unique molecular identifiers. TCRdb redid the calling of the PCR reads with MiXCR, one entry per CDR3 protein. The table has approximately 400,000 distinct CDR3 sequences, roughly a tenth seen once. Trimming pared 4 bases from V and 0 bases from J, leaving 13 bases between. Germline CDR1 and CDR2: SGHRS and YFSETQ. The length of the CDR3 is 15 residues. Material: PBMCs from the stem cell graft donor, obtained from the stem cell graft. This clonotype was sampled from a human donor who donated a stem cell graft to a child with acute myeloid leukemia. V and J are TRBV5-1 and TRBJ1-1, with D possibly being TRBD1 (5 bases). CDR3 amino acids: CASSPGGVMNTEAFF. For the CDR3, the DNA is TGCGCCAGCAGCCCTGGAGGGGTCATGAACACTGAAGCTTTCTTT.